Below, 29 T cell receptor beta chains from the same sample are listed, as sequenced in a study of blood T cell repertoires in COVID-19. Profiled with immunoSEQ multiplex PCR; TCRdb holds only in-frame clones, not every one. The sample has under 300,000 clones, approximately 83% seen once. The sequenced sample consisted of peripheral blood. The receptors stem from a woman aged 50 to 60 who had recovered from COVID-19.

V usage is TRBV24-1 and J usage is TRBJ1-1; 7 bases align to TRBD1. CDR3 length: 13 residues. After removal of 8 bases from V and 4 bases from J, the junction contained 6 bases not matched to a gene. Per the germline V gene, CDR1 is KGHDR and CDR2 is SFDVKD. The chain's CDR3 is CATKGPGGTEAFF. The DNA of the CDR3 is TGTGCCACCAAAGGACCAGGGGGCACTGAAGCTTTCTTT.

This chain uses TRBV27 with TRBJ2-7; 8 nucleotides line up with TRBD1. Germline-derived CDR1 and CDR2 are MNHEY and SMNVEV (reference sequence). Losses at the gene ends were 3 bases for V and 0 bases for J; bases not matched to a gene: 10. The CDR3 is made up of 17 amino acids. The CDR3 sequence is CASSFRRTGINSYEQYF. Here the CDR3 DNA reads TGTGCCAGCAGTTTCCGCAGGACAGGGATCAACTCCTACGAGCAGTACTTC.

The chain employs TRBV7-2 and TRBJ1-3, with a tentative D call TRBD1 (5 bases). This CDR3 is 14 amino acids long. Trimming removed 5 bases from V and 4 bases from J, with 12 bases in between. The germline V gene has CDR1 SGHTA and CDR2 FQGNSA. In DNA form, the CDR3 reads TGTGCCAGCAGCGTTGTTACAGGAGGAAACACCATATATTTT. The encoded protein is CASSVVTGGNTIYF.

The J gene is TRBJ1-1, the V gene TRBV7-6, with TRBD1 as a possible D gene (6 bases). V was pared by 1 base and J by 0 bases, with 15 bases between. The CDR3 covers 17 residues. Looked up from germline, CDR1 is SGHVS and CDR2 is FNYEAQ. CDR3 region: CASSLEGGRSVNTEAFF. As DNA, the CDR3 is TGTGCCAGCAGCTTAGAGGGGGGGCGTTCCGTGAACACTGAAGCTTTCTTT. Combining the CDR3 with reference TRBV7-6 and TRBJ1-1 gives the whole variable domain GAGVSQSPRYKVTKRGQDVALRCDPISGHVSLYWYRQALGQGPEFLTYFNYEAQQDKSGLPNDRFSAERPEGSISTLTIQRTEQRDSAMYRCASSLEGGRSVNTEAFFGQGTRLTVV.

The gene calls are TRBV6-5 and TRBJ1-5, with D possibly being TRBD1 (5 bases). Germline V CDR1 and CDR2: MNHEY, SVGAGI. Trimming left V 8 bases short and J 9 bases short, with 17 bases between. The CDR3 loop spans 13 amino acids. CDR3 loop: CASLRDRKGPQHF. For the CDR3, the DNA is TGTGCCAGCCTTCGAGACAGAAAGGGGCCCCAGCATTTT.

This sequence joins TRBV7-9 and TRBJ1-3, with 8 bases identical to TRBD1. Germline V gene data show CDR1 as SEHNR and CDR2 as FQNEAQ (reference sequence). The CDR3 is 14 amino acids. The ends lost 5 bases at V and 7 bases at J; junction bases unmatched: 7. The CDR3 loop reads CASSQGQGPNTIYF. The CDR3 coding sequence is TGTGCCAGCAGCCAAGGACAGGGCCCCAACACCATATATTTT.

The chain links TRBV27 to TRBJ2-7, with 10 positions matching TRBD2. The CDR3 sequence is 14 residues long. V lost 9 bases to trimming and J lost 6 bases; unmatched junction nucleotides: 11. Looked up from germline, CDR1 is MNHEY and CDR2 is SMNVEV (reference sequence). The CDR3 spells CASRSSGRDGEQYF. As DNA, the CDR3 is TGTGCCAGTCGATCTAGCGGGAGAGATGGCGAGCAGTACTTC.

This rearrangement joins TRBV6-2 or TRBV6-3 to TRBJ1-4, with TRBD1 matching 7 bases. This CDR3 region has 16 residues. Losses at the gene ends were 6 bases for V and 8 bases for J; bases not matched to a gene: 15. The germline gives CDR1 MNHEY, CDR2 SVGEGT. This CDR3 is CASSLSPGQPIEKLFF. In nucleotides, the CDR3 is TGTGCCAGCAGCCTATCGCCGGGACAGCCGATCGAAAAACTGTTTTTT.

This clone came up a few times. The rearrangement links TRBV7-3 to TRBJ1-6, with 9 positions matching TRBD1. J gave up 9 bases and V 5 bases, and 11 bases lay outside the gene matches. CDR3 length equals 16 residues. Germline V gene lookup returns CDR1 SGHTA and CDR2 FQGTGA. The CDR3 loop reads CASSLRGTGSGSPLHF. CDR3 DNA: TGTGCCAGCAGCCTCCGGGGGACAGGGAGTGGTTCACCCCTCCACTTT.

The J gene is TRBJ1-1, the V gene TRBV19; 9 bases are a match to TRBD1. Germline lookup yields CDR1 LNHDA and CDR2 SQIVND (reference sequence). The CDR3 is made up of 16 amino acids. The V and J ends lost 7 bases and 0 bases, in that order; junction bases with no gene match: 9. The CDR3, as DNA: TGTGCCAGTAATACAGGGGGCGCGGGAATGAACACTGAAGCTTTCTTT. This encodes CASNTGGAGMNTEAFF.

The V gene is TRBV7-2, the J gene TRBJ2-1; TRBD2 matches at 8 bases. CDR1 is SGHTA and CDR2 is FQGNSA in the germline V gene. Unmatched junction bases numbered 7, after V lost 4 bases and J lost 5 bases. The CDR3 totals 15 residues. Written as DNA, the CDR3 is TGTGCCAGCAGCTCCGAGCGGGAGTGGCACAATGAGCAGTTCTTC. Residues: CASSSEREWHNEQFF.

This chain links TRBV2 with TRBJ1-1; 10 bases line up with TRBD1. The CDR3 is 13 residues long. Germline values: CDR1 SNHLY, CDR2 FYNNEI. V gave up 4 bases and J gave up 8 bases; unmatched junction bases: 4. The CDR3 coding sequence is TGTGCCAGCAGTGGACAGGGGGCCTCCGAAGCTTTCTTT. Amino acid sequence: CASSGQGASEAFF.

The chain recombines TRBV11-3 with TRBJ1-6, with 10 bases identical to TRBD1. This CDR3 contains 13 residues. Trimming cost V 9 bases and J 10 bases; bases outside gene matches: 6. Germline values: CDR1 SGHNT, CDR2 YENEEA. The DNA for the CDR3 is TGTGCCAGGCCCCGGGACAGGGGATCACCCCTCCACTTT. As protein: CARPRDRGSPLHF.

The rearrangement uses TRBV7-9 and TRBJ2-1; 7 positions match TRBD1. The V segment lost 5 bases and the J segment 5 bases; nucleotides outside the gene matches: 3. Looked up from germline, CDR1 is SEHNR and CDR2 is FQNEAQ (reference sequence). The CDR3 has 13 amino acids. CDR3 in DNA: TGTGCCAGCAGCAGGGACAGCAACAATGAGCAGTTCTTC. As protein: CASSRDSNNEQFF.

V and J are TRBV18 and TRBJ2-7; 7 bases are a match to TRBD2. Per germline, CDR1 KGHSH and CDR2 LQKENI. Unmatched junction bases numbered 4, after V lost 5 bases and J lost 3 bases. CDR3 length: 13 amino acids. The CDR3 DNA reads as TGTGCCAGCTCAACTAGCGTCCGCTACGAGCAGTACTTC. Residues: CASSTSVRYEQYF.

J is TRBJ2-3 and V is TRBV19, with a tentative D call TRBD2 (5 bases). Germline CDR1 and CDR2: LNHDA and SQIVND (reference sequence). Trimming stripped 7 bases from V and 4 bases from J, with 6 bases between. The CDR3 has 11 residues. CDR3 amino acids: CASTGADTQYF. The CDR3 nucleotides read TGTGCCAGTACCGGGGCAGATACGCAGTATTTT. The full variable domain, in which reference TRBV19 and TRBJ2-3 provide the parts outside the CDR3, is DGGITQSPKYLFRKEGQNVTLSCEQNLNHDAMYWYRQDPGQGLRLIYYSQIVNDFQKGDIAEGYSVSREKKESFPLTVTSAQKNPTAFYLCASTGADTQYFGPGTRLTVL.

The V gene is TRBV6-5, the J gene TRBJ2-5; 8 bases agree with TRBD1. The CDR3 length is 14 residues. Germline CDR1 MNHEY, CDR2 SVGAGI. V was pared by 6 bases and J by 4 bases, with 7 bases of the junction left unmatched. CDR3 nucleotides: TGTGCCAGCAGGAGGTTTGGGACAGGAGAGACCCAGTACTTC. It is translated as CASRRFGTGETQYF.

V and J are TRBV9 and TRBJ2-3; 10 nucleotides align to TRBD2. The CDR3 extends over 16 amino acids. Per the germline V gene, CDR1 is SGDLS and CDR2 is YYNGEE. J gave up 5 bases and V 3 bases, and 9 bases lay outside the gene matches. The CDR3 here is CASSESGGALGDTQYF. For the CDR3, the DNA is TGTGCCAGCAGCGAAAGCGGGGGGGCTCTCGGAGATACGCAGTATTTT.

J is TRBJ2-5 and V is TRBV3-1 (or the pseudogene TRBV3-2), with unresolved D. The CDR3 consists of 14 residues. Deletions cut 0 bases from V and 5 bases from J, with 10 bases between. From germline, CDR1 is LGHDT and CDR2 YNNKEL (reference sequence). CDR3: CASSQDPASETQYF. In nucleotides, the CDR3 is TGTGCCAGCAGCCAAGATCCTGCGTCGGAGACCCAGTACTTC.

The rearrangement uses TRBV7-8 and TRBJ1-3; D not resolved. The CDR3 contains 15 residues. V lost 3 bases to trimming and J lost 0 bases, with 9 bases between them. Germline values: CDR1 SGHVS, CDR2 FQNEAQ. The CDR3 region has the DNA TGTGCCAGCAGCTTGTCCGGAGGCTCTGGAAACACCATATATTTT. It specifies CASSLSGGSGNTIYF.

The chain carries TRBV19 and TRBJ2-1, with 9 bases that match TRBD2. Germline V lookup: CDR1 LNHDA, CDR2 SQIVND (reference sequence). CDR3 length equals 16 residues. After removal of 4 bases from V and 3 bases from J, the junction contained 7 bases not matched to a gene. As DNA, the CDR3 is TGTGCCAGTAGTAGCATAAGTAGCGGGAGCTACAATGAGCAGTTCTTC. It specifies CASSSISSGSYNEQFF. The full variable domain, completed using reference TRBV19 and TRBJ2-1, is DGGITQSPKYLFRKEGQNVTLSCEQNLNHDAMYWYRQDPGQGLRLIYYSQIVNDFQKGDIAEGYSVSREKKESFPLTVTSAQKNPTAFYLCASSSISSGSYNEQFFGPGTRLTVL.

The chain couples TRBV28 to TRBJ1-6; D is possibly TRBD1 (5 bases). Trimming left V 10 bases short and J 9 bases short, with 13 bases between. The CDR3 length is 12 residues. CDR1 and CDR2 from the germline V gene are MDHEN and SYDVKM. The DNA of the CDR3 is TGTGCCACCAAAGGGGAGGGTTCACCCCTCCACTTT. Protein: CATKGEGSPLHF.

This clone was observed a few times. The chain combines TRBV10-3 with TRBJ2-3, with TRBD1 identical over 7 bases. This CDR3 spans 16 amino acids. CDR1 and CDR2 (germline): ENHRY, SYGVKD. V trimming: 4 bases; J trimming: 0 bases; junction bases outside the gene matches: 7. CDR3 residues: CAISGRQGLSTDTQYF. CDR3 coding DNA: TGTGCCATCAGTGGTCGACAGGGTCTAAGCACAGATACGCAGTATTTT.

This chain uses TRBV14 with TRBJ2-3, with D possibly matching TRBD2 (5 bases). The V gene lost 2 bases and the J gene lost 2 bases, with 11 bases spanning the gap. Germline lookup yields CDR1 SGHDN and CDR2 FVKESK. The CDR3 contains 15 residues. The CDR3 DNA is TGTGCCAGCAGCCAACGGAGGACCACCACAGATACGCAGTATTTT. Translated: CASSQRRTTTDTQYF.

The chain recombines TRBV9 with TRBJ2-3; D is ambiguous. The CDR3 is 14 residues long. CDR1 SGDLS and CDR2 YYNGEE come from the germline V gene. Deletions cut 4 bases from V and 4 bases from J, with 13 bases between. The DNA for the CDR3 is TGTGCCAGCAGCCTTAGTCCTGCCTCAGATACGCAGTATTTT. This encodes CASSLSPASDTQYF.

This clone was detected once. This chain connects TRBV27 to TRBJ2-7, with a tentative D call TRBD1 (6 bases). The CDR3 has 14 amino acids. CDR1 and CDR2 (germline): MNHEY, SMNVEV (reference sequence). The germline V and J ends were trimmed by 4 bases and 8 bases, with 18 bases remaining between them. CDR3 DNA sequence: TGTGCCAGCAGTTCTAACAGGGCGAATCCTAAGCAGTACTTC. It yields the protein CASSSNRANPKQYF.

J is TRBJ2-1 and V is TRBV24-1; D not resolved. The germline V gene encodes CDR1 KGHDR and CDR2 SFDVKD. The CDR3 runs to 13 residues. The V and J ends lost 4 bases and 7 bases respectively, with 10 bases between them. CDR3 protein: CATSDPPRNEQFF. In DNA, the CDR3 is TGTGCCACCAGTGACCCCCCTCGGAATGAGCAGTTCTTC.

The chain recombines TRBV7-9 with TRBJ1-1; D might be TRBD1 (6 bases). The germline gives CDR1 SEHNR, CDR2 FQNEAQ (reference sequence). Trimming removed 6 bases from V and 5 bases from J, with 16 bases in between. The CDR3 loop spans 14 amino acids. CDR3 nucleotide sequence: TGTGCCAGCAGTCTACAGGGCGTCGGGACTGAAGCTTTCTTT. Its protein is CASSLQGVGTEAFF. Together with reference TRBV7-9 and TRBJ1-1, the CDR3 gives the full variable domain: DTGVSQNPRHKITKRGQNVTFRCDPISEHNRLYWYRQTLGQGPEFLTYFQNEAQLEKSRLLSDRFSAERPKGSFSTLEIQRTEQGDSAMYLCASSLQGVGTEAFFGQGTRLTVV.

This clone has a count of ten or more. The chain combines TRBV29-1 with TRBJ2-7; 9 positions match TRBD1. The CDR3 covers 14 residues. CDR1 is SQVTM and CDR2 is ANQGSEA in the germline V gene. The trim removed 4 bases at V and 0 bases at J, leaving 4 bases unmatched. CDR3 nucleotide sequence: TGCAGCGTTGCCGGACAGGGGTACTCCTACGAGCAGTACTTC. It translates to CSVAGQGYSYEQYF.